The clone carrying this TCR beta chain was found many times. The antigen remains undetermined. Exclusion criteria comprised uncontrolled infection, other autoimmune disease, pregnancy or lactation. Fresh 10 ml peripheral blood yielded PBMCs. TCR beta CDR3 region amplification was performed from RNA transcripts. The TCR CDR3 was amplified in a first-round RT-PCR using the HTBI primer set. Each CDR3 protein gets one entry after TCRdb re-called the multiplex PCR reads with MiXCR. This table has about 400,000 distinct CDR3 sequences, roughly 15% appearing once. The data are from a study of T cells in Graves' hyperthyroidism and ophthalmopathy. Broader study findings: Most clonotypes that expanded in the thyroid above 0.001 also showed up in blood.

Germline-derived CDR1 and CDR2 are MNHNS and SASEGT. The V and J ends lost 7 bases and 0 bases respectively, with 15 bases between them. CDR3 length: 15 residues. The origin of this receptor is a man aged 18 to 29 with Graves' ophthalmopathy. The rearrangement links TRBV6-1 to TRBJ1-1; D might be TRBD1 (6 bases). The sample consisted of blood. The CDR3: CASTRDKIMNTEAFF. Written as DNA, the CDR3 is TGTGCCAGCACAAGGGACAAAATTATGAACACTGAAGCTTTCTTT.